This T cell receptor (beta chain) was sequenced in a study of T cells expressing NK-cell markers (TCRdb year 2020). General notes on the study: TCR beta-chain repertoires were profiled in sorted CD3+CD56+NKG2C+, CD3+CD56+NKG2C- and CD3+CD56-NKG2C+ T-cell subsets from eight donors. Seven of the eight sequenced donors were HCMV-seropositive and one was HCMV-seronegative. The study sequenced eight donors, all healthy volunteers chosen at random: three men and five women. Sequencing of the libraries produced 2 x 150 bp reads on Illumina HiSeq 2000/2500, MiSeq or NextSeq. The paper's findings and limits, for the study overall: In over five donors, the dominant CD3+CD56+NKG2C+ clonotypes were among the top 10 CD8+ clonotypes and accounted for about 1.0-7.5% of CD8+ T cells. Those dominant clonotypes were again the most abundant among CD3+CD56-NKG2C+ cells in a few donors, at about 25-60.1%. Whether the expanded NKG2C-expressing T cell clones were specific for HCMV antigens was left unclear.

The CDR3 runs 13 amino acids, cysteine and phenylalanine included. No DNA appears here. CDR1 and CDR2 (LNHDA, SQIVND) derive from the germline V gene (reference sequence). HCMV serostatus was determined by detecting HCMV-specific IgG in serum with a commercial ELISA kit. Peripheral blood mononuclear cells were isolated from blood by Ficoll density gradient centrifugation. The reads were generated on an Illumina HiSeq 2000. The TCR beta cDNA libraries were made using 5'RACE template switching, a step that added both a universal primer site and unique molecular identifiers. Priming for cDNA synthesis came from the TCR beta constant segment, and two successive PCR amplification steps followed. The paper's processing steps were these. MIGEC was used to demultiplex reads and group the reads by UMI, and MiTCR was used to assemble and quantify clonotypes. Only TCR cDNA sequences supported by at least two reads were kept to exclude erroneous sequences. The tcR package was used for downstream repertoire analysis, with clonotypes matched between fractions based on CDR3 nucleotide sequence plus V segment. VDJmatch was used to annotate antigen specificity against VDJdb, with one amino acid substitution in CDR3 permitted. Once TCRdb had reprocessed the reads, it stored one entry per CDR3 protein sequence and supplied no DNA. In this record, the V and J calls reflect TCRdb's handling and not the investigators' own analysis. The table for this sample lists more than 90,000 distinct CDR3 sequences. About 18% of the sample comes from the top ten.

A note on this clonotype: Its specific antigen is unknown.

This clonotype was obtained from a woman aged 18 to 75 in good health. The sequencing input was blood T cells: a sorted CD56 or NKG2C T cell subset, CD4+ or CD8+ T cells, or bulk PBMC T cells (not recorded which). The V and J segments used are TRBV19 and TRBJ2-3; as DNA is missing, the TRBD1 call by TCRdb cannot be tested. This receptor carries the CDR3 CASSPLNTGTQYF.